The source of this T cell receptor beta chain is a study of T cells after yellow fever vaccination. TCRdb recomputed calls from the 5' RACE reads with MiXCR, one row per CDR3 protein. The table lists just under 600,000 distinct CDR3 sequences, roughly 14% of them singletons, with over 12% in the top ten. The ends were cut back, 1 base at V and 0 bases at J, with 7 bases in the middle. Germline CDR1 and CDR2: SGHAT and FQNNGV. CDR3 length equals 16 residues. The clonotype originates from a man aged 25 to 40 who received the YFV17D yellow fever vaccine. V is TRBV11-2 and J is TRBJ2-6; no clear D gene. The specimen comprised PBMCs, sampled on the day of the yellow fever booster vaccination. The CDR3 loop reads CASSLASASGANVLTF. CDR3 DNA sequence: TGTGCCAGCAGCTTAGCGTCAGCCTCTGGGGCCAACGTCCTGACTTTC.